Listed below are T cell receptor beta chains from one sample, sequenced in a study of T cell responses to AZD1222 COVID-19 vaccine. Some clones are missing from TCRdb's copy, which holds only in-frame ones; the method was immunoSEQ multiplex PCR. The sample consists of 100,000 to 140,000 clones, 75% to 95% of them appearing once. This specimen consisted of peripheral blood, obtained 28 days after the second AZD1222 dose. These receptors came from an adult who received the AZD1222 COVID-19 vaccine. CDR3s include the opening cysteine and the closing phenylalanine or tryptophan. D genes are given only for firm matches. Clone size is stated in some rows and not others, as once, few, many or a class when expanded.

clone_size d_call j_call v_call cdr3_aa cdr3_nt
NA NA TRBJ2-7 TRBV11-2 CASSLTPTYEQYF TGTGCCAGCAGCTTAACTCCAACCTACGAGCAGTACTTC
NA TRBD1 TRBJ1-5 TRBV27 CASAGTAGQPQHF TGTGCCAGCGCCGGGACAGCGGGTCAGCCCCAGCATTTT
NA NA TRBJ2-3 TRBV5-4 CASSPSLGTDTQYF TGTGCCAGCAGCCCCAGTTTAGGGACAGATACGCAGTATTTT
NA NA TRBJ2-5 TRBV3-1/TRBV3-2 CASSQATGPQETQYF TGTGCCAGCAGCCAAGCCACCGGGCCCCAAGAGACCCAGTACTTC
NA NA TRBJ2-1 TRBV3-1/TRBV3-2 CASSQVPLGRNEQFF TGTGCCAGCAGCCAAGTACCCCTAGGGAGGAATGAGCAGTTCTTC
once NA TRBJ1-1 TRBV14 CASSQVRRLGEAFF TGTGCCAGCAGCCAAGTGCGGAGACTGGGTGAAGCTTTCTTT
NA NA TRBJ1-6 TRBV6-1 CASSEGDVGSPLHF TGTGCCAGCAGTGAAGGAGACGTAGGATCACCCCTCCACTTT
NA NA TRBJ1-5 TRBV27 CASSFDRGWPPQHF TGTGCCAGCAGCTTCGACAGAGGATGGCCGCCCCAGCATTTT
NA NA TRBJ1-3 TRBV11-2 CASTEGIPGNTIYF TGTGCCAGTACGGAGGGAATTCCTGGAAACACCATATATTTT
NA NA TRBJ2-2 TRBV9 CASSVVGTGELFF TGTGCCAGCAGCGTAGTTGGCACCGGGGAGCTGTTTTTT
once TRBD1 TRBJ1-4 TRBV18 CASATGVSEKLFF TGTGCCAGCGCCACAGGGGTGAGCGAAAAACTGTTTTTT
NA TRBD2 TRBJ2-7 TRBV15 CATSLASGNYEQYF TGTGCCACCAGCCTGGCCAGCGGGAACTACGAGCAGTACTTC
NA NA TRBJ2-2 TRBV10-1 CASSADITTGELFF TGCGCCAGCAGTGCGGACATTACCACCGGGGAGCTGTTTTTT
NA NA TRBJ1-6 TRBV14 CASSPNGSPLHF TGTGCCAGCAGCCCGAACGGCTCACCCCTCCACTTT
once NA TRBJ2-3 TRBV9 CASSVLVAGTDTQYF TGTGCCAGCAGCGTCCTAGTGGCGGGTACGGATACGCAGTATTTT
once TRBD2 TRBJ2-1 TRBV7-9 CASSFPYGSGDEQFF TGTGCCAGCAGCTTCCCCTACGGGAGCGGGGATGAGCAGTTCTTC
NA TRBD2 TRBJ2-1 TRBV24-1 CATSDSTSGNEQFF TGTGCCACCAGTGACTCGACTAGCGGGAATGAGCAGTTCTTC
NA NA TRBJ1-3 TRBV11-2 CASSLVPARVSSGNTIYF TGTGCCAGCAGCTTAGTACCCGCCAGGGTAAGCTCTGGAAACACCATATATTTT
NA NA TRBJ2-1 TRBV19 CASSIIGGDYNEQFF TGTGCCAGTAGTATCATTGGGGGCGACTACAATGAGCAGTTCTTC
NA NA TRBJ2-2 TRBV9 CASSPRGGPNTGELFF TGTGCCAGCAGCCCCCGAGGAGGCCCGAACACCGGGGAGCTGTTTTTT
NA TRBD1 TRBJ2-1 TRBV7-8 CASSSPGQGALRNEQFF TGTGCCAGCAGCTCCCCGGGACAGGGGGCGCTGAGGAATGAGCAGTTCTTC